This T cell receptor (beta chain) is from a study of radiotherapy plus CTLA-4 blockade in lung cancer. For the study at large: Objective responses were documented in 15% to 20% of patients, with disease control in about 28%.

General study findings and limits: Expansion in blood of tumor-derived TCR clones was seen after radiotherapy plus ipilimumab. Per reports, early blood T cell clone dynamics, plus interferon-beta, forecast response most strongly.

As to this clone: The antigen remains undetermined.

Assay used: immunoSEQ multiplex PCR; TCRdb lists only in-frame clones, some missing. Here the sample spans roughly 90,000 clones, approximately 86% being singletons. The CDR3 extends over 16 amino acids. J lost 6 bases, V lost 5 bases, and 8 bases had no gene match. Germline lookup yields CDR1 SEHNR and CDR2 FQNEAQ (reference sequence). CTLA-4 blockade using ipilimumab, together with focal radiation, was received by patients with chemo-refractory metastatic non-small-cell lung cancer. The starting material was peripheral blood, obtained from a patient treated with radiotherapy plus ipilimumab. The source is a human donor with non-small cell lung cancer that progressed on radiotherapy plus ipilimumab. This chain links TRBV7-9 with TRBJ2-1; the match to TRBD2 covers 12 bases. The CDR3 loop reads CASSPRGLAGFNEQFF. The CDR3 DNA follows: TGTGCCAGCAGCCCGCGGGGACTAGCGGGTTTCAATGAGCAGTTCTTC.